A single sample is the source of the 26 T cell receptor beta chains below, sequenced in a study of T cell repertoires in cytomegalovirus infection. No antigen is known for these receptors. TCRdb re-analysed the reads in MiXCR, keeping a single row per CDR3 protein. The table has around 750,000 distinct CDR3 sequences, 30% to 35% seen once. Sample: cultured CD8+ T cells from PBMCs, taken from culture after CMV antigen stimulation. The receptors here all came from a human donor in good health (CMV status not recorded). Some clones in this sample may be carry-over from other donors' samples.

The chain recombines TRBV6-5 with TRBJ1-1, with 8 positions matching TRBD1. The CDR3 length is 18 residues. The ends lost 4 bases at V and 3 bases at J; junction bases unmatched: 16. Germline V gene sequence: CDR1 MNHEY, CDR2 SVGAGI. CDR3 loop: CASSFGQGGKGWYTEAFF. CDR3 sequence (DNA): TGTGCCAGCAGTTTTGGACAGGGAGGGAAGGGCTGGTACACTGAAGCTTTCTTT.

The chain is built from TRBV28 and TRBJ2-7; no clear D gene. The CDR3 totals 14 residues. V lost 7 bases, J lost 6 bases, and 19 bases lay in between. Germline-derived CDR1 and CDR2 are MDHEN and SYDVKM. CDR3 protein: CASIRLPDGSEQYF. The CDR3 nucleotides are TGTGCCAGCATCCGACTGCCCGACGGGTCCGAGCAGTACTTC.

This clonotype was seen a few times. This chain links TRBV27 with TRBJ1-5, with 8 positions matching TRBD1. V gave up 3 bases and J gave up 6 bases; unmatched junction bases: 4. The CDR3 is 14 amino acids. Germline-derived CDR1 and CDR2 are MNHEY and SMNVEV (reference sequence). CDR3 nucleotide sequence: TGTGCCAGCAGTTTTACAGGGGGAGGTCAGCCCCAGCATTTT. It encodes CASSFTGGGQPQHF.

The chain combines TRBV12-3 or TRBV12-4 with TRBJ1-2; 9 bases are shared with TRBD1. V shed 0 bases, J shed 4 bases, and the junction held 3 bases outside the gene matches. This CDR3 contains 15 residues. In nucleotides, the CDR3 is TGTGCCAGCAGTTTAGCTGAGGACAGGGGCTATGGCTACACCTTC. The encoded protein is CASSLAEDRGYGYTF.

This clonotype was recorded at least ten times. The chain has TRBV7-2 and TRBJ1-6; a possible D gene is TRBD1 (6 bases). The germline V and J ends were trimmed by 5 bases and 10 bases, with 18 bases remaining between them. CDR3 size: 15 residues. CDR1 is SGHTA and CDR2 is FQGNSA in the germline V gene. CDR3 bases: TGTGCCAGCAGCCAAAAGGGGGTTCTAAGCTCACCCCTCCACTTT. Protein: CASSQKGVLSSPLHF.

The table lists this clonotype with a few counts. The chain recombines TRBV20-1 with TRBJ2-1; D possibly corresponds to TRBD2 (6 bases). The CDR3 sequence is 15 residues long. Germline V gives CDR1 DFQATT, CDR2 SNEGSKA (reference sequence). V dropped 0 bases and J dropped 0 bases, with 9 bases sitting between them. This chain's CDR3 is CSARDGGFSYNEQFF. The DNA of the CDR3 is TGCAGTGCTAGAGATGGGGGGTTCTCCTACAATGAGCAGTTCTTC.

This clonotype was seen only a few times. The V gene is TRBV20-1, the J gene TRBJ2-5, with D unresolved. The germline V and J ends were trimmed by 3 bases and 8 bases, with 19 bases remaining between them. Germline V lookup: CDR1 DFQATT, CDR2 SNEGSKA (reference sequence). The CDR3 is made up of 14 amino acids. The CDR3 bases are TGCAGTGCTAGGCGAGAGTACGGTGGGGATACCCAGTACTTC. Protein product: CSARREYGGDTQYF.

The V and J genes are TRBV19 and TRBJ2-7, with D perhaps TRBD1 or TRBD2 (5 bases each). The V gene lost 5 bases and the J gene lost 3 bases, with 14 bases spanning the gap. There are 14 residues in the CDR3. The V gene's germline CDR1 is LNHDA and CDR2 SQIVND (reference sequence). The CDR3 sequence is CASSLRDAYYEQYF. Written as DNA, the CDR3 is TGTGCCAGTAGTCTACGGGACGCATACTACGAGCAGTACTTC.

As DNA, the CDR3 is TGTGCCAGCAGCTCGAATAGGGACAGCGATAATGAAAAACTGTTTTTT. It translates to CASSSNRDSDNEKLFF. V usage is TRBV7-9 and J usage is TRBJ1-4; TRBD1 matches 7 bases. CDR3 length equals 16 residues. Germline values: CDR1 SEHNR, CDR2 FQNEAQ (reference sequence). With V trimmed by 4 bases and J by 4 bases, 9 bases remained unmatched.

This clonotype was recorded a few times. The chain links TRBV7-9 to TRBJ2-1; D call uncertain. Germline V gives CDR1 SEHNR, CDR2 FQNEAQ (reference sequence). The CDR3 extends over 13 amino acids. Between the trimmed V and J ends, which lost 6 bases and 5 bases, there was a span of 11 bases. In DNA form, the CDR3 reads TGTGCCAGCAGTCATATTGGGAACAATGAGCAGTTCTTC. It specifies CASSHIGNNEQFF. Combining the CDR3 with reference TRBV7-9 and TRBJ2-1 gives the whole variable domain DTGVSQNPRHKITKRGQNVTFRCDPISEHNRLYWYRQTLGQGPEFLTYFQNEAQLEKSRLLSDRFSAERPKGSFSTLEIQRTEQGDSAMYLCASSHIGNNEQFFGPGTRLTVL.

The J gene is TRBJ1-4, the V gene TRBV18, with D possibly being TRBD1 (5 bases). The V end lost 1 base, the J end lost 7 bases, and 10 bases lay between the germline ends. This CDR3 has 14 amino acids. CDR1 KGHSH and CDR2 LQKENI come from the germline V gene. CDR3 sequence: CASSPRGEAEKLFF. The CDR3, as DNA: TGTGCCAGCTCACCACGGGGGGAGGCTGAAAAACTGTTTTTT.

In this sample, this clonotype turned up many times. The chain has TRBV7-8 and TRBJ2-7, with 11 bases lining up with TRBD1. This CDR3 contains 14 residues. Germline V gene lookup returns CDR1 SGHVS and CDR2 FQNEAQ. V lost 5 bases to trimming and J lost 7 bases; unmatched junction nucleotides: 7. The CDR3 protein is CASSAGQGAREQYV. CDR3 nucleotide sequence: TGTGCCAGCAGCGCTGGACAGGGGGCAAGGGAGCAGTACGTC.

Notes on this clonotype: The junction departs from germline at one end; a sequencing error may be responsible. This chain links TRBV5-4 with TRBJ1-1; a possible D gene is TRBD1 (5 bases). Germline CDR1 is SGHNT and CDR2 is YYREEE (reference sequence). CDR3 size: 15 residues. The CDR3 DNA is TGTACCAGCAGCCGAACCGGGGCTCCAAACACTGAAGCTTTCTTT. Translation: CTSSRTGAPNTEAFF.

This clonotype was seen a few times. The V and J genes are TRBV7-2 and TRBJ2-4, with a weak D call TRBD2 (7 bases). The length of the CDR3 is 15 residues. The V and J ends lost 2 bases and 2 bases respectively, with 10 bases between them. Germline-derived CDR1 and CDR2 are SGHTA and FQGNSA. In DNA, the CDR3 is TGTGCCAGCAGCTTAAGGGGGGGACCCAAAAACATTCAGTACTTC. Translation gives CASSLRGGPKNIQYF.

This clonotype was detected ten times or more. The chain carries TRBV6-5 and TRBJ2-1, with D perhaps TRBD1 (5 bases). The CDR3 totals 15 residues. Per germline, CDR1 MNHEY and CDR2 SVGAGI. Trimming pared 2 bases from V and 3 bases from J, leaving 11 bases between. CDR3 coding DNA: TGTGCCAGCAGTTACGGGGCGACGGGCTACAATGAGCAGTTCTTC. It specifies CASSYGATGYNEQFF.

This clonotype was seen a handful of times. The chain joins TRBV2 to TRBJ2-2; D ambiguous. Germline CDR1 is SNHLY and CDR2 is FYNNEI. The CDR3 spans 13 residues. Trimming cost V 2 bases and J 6 bases, with 7 bases left between them. Here the CDR3 reads CASSERRAGELFF. As DNA, the CDR3 is TGTGCCAGCAGTGAAAGGCGCGCCGGGGAGCTGTTTTTT.

The V gene is TRBV4-1, the J gene TRBJ1-2, with D possibly being TRBD1 (6 bases). CDR1 is MGHRA and CDR2 is YSYEKL in the germline V gene. This CDR3 spans 15 amino acids. Trimming shortened V by 1 base and J by 4 bases, and 13 bases separated the two germline ends. The CDR3 region has the DNA TGCGCCAGCAGCCAAGTCGTGGGGGCCCTCTATGGCTACACCTTC. Translated, it gives CASSQVVGALYGYTF.

This chain uses TRBV7-9 with TRBJ2-1; 9 bases fit TRBD1. Germline V gives CDR1 SEHNR, CDR2 FQNEAQ (reference sequence). The length of the CDR3 is 16 residues. The V and J ends lost 4 bases and 10 bases, in that order; junction bases with no gene match: 14. The chain's CDR3 is CASSSNRDRVPWEQFF. The CDR3 DNA reads as TGTGCCAGCAGCTCCAACCGGGACAGGGTGCCTTGGGAGCAGTTCTTC. Complete variable domain (other parts from reference TRBV7-9 and TRBJ2-1): DTGVSQNPRHKITKRGQNVTFRCDPISEHNRLYWYRQTLGQGPEFLTYFQNEAQLEKSRLLSDRFSAERPKGSFSTLEIQRTEQGDSAMYLCASSSNRDRVPWEQFFGPGTRLTVL.

The V gene is TRBV10-2, the J gene TRBJ2-5; unclear D gene. CDR3 length: 12 amino acids. V gave up 7 bases and J gave up 3 bases, with 9 bases separating them. CDR1 is WSHSY and CDR2 is SAAADI in the germline V gene. The CDR3 nucleotides read TGCGCCAGCACCTCCTGGAAAGAGACCCAGTACTTC. Translated: CASTSWKETQYF.

The CDR3 DNA reads as TGTGCCAGCAGCACAGGTCCCATCTATGGCTACACCTTC. As protein: CASSTGPIYGYTF. The J gene is TRBJ1-2, the V gene TRBV12-3 or TRBV12-4; possibly TRBD1 for D (5 bases). The V end was cut by 6 bases, the J end by 4 bases, with 12 bases between. This CDR3 spans 13 amino acids.

In its sample, this clonotype was seen a few times. The rearrangement uses TRBV28 and TRBJ2-1; 11 nucleotides agree with TRBD2. The germline gives CDR1 MDHEN, CDR2 SYDVKM. This CDR3 comprises 17 residues. Trimming at V came to 3 bases and at J to 4 bases, leaving 8 bases not matched to a gene. The CDR3 DNA sequence: TGTGCCAGCAGTTTGTCCCCGGGACTAGCGGTTTACAATGAGCAGTTCTTC. It translates to CASSLSPGLAVYNEQFF.

The rearrangement joins TRBV20-1 to TRBJ2-4, with D unresolved. The V end lost 3 bases, the J end lost 3 bases, and 9 bases lay between the germline ends. Germline CDR1 and CDR2: DFQATT and SNEGSKA (reference sequence). The CDR3 has 13 amino acids. This CDR3 is CSASWVGKNIQYF. CDR3 nucleotide sequence: TGCAGTGCTAGTTGGGTCGGCAAAAACATTCAGTACTTC.

With respect to this clonotype: One end of the junction fails to match germline, which may point to a read error. The genes are TRBV12-3 or TRBV12-4 and TRBJ1-2; D unresolved. CDR3 length equals 13 residues. The CDR3 spells CANSLEQPYGYTF. Here the CDR3 DNA reads TGTGCCAACAGTTTAGAACAGCCTTATGGCTACACCTTC.

This clonotype appeared a few times. The chain recombines TRBV7-9 with TRBJ2-7; TRBD1 is a possible D gene (6 bases). CDR3 length equals 14 residues. The ends were cut back, 1 base at V and 3 bases at J, with 10 bases in the middle. Germline V gives CDR1 SEHNR, CDR2 FQNEAQ (reference sequence). CDR3 region: CASSLDRGFYEQYV. The DNA for the CDR3 is TGTGCCAGCAGCTTAGATAGGGGGTTCTACGAGCAGTACGTC.

This clonotype has ten or more counts. The V and J genes are TRBV7-2 and TRBJ2-1; possible D gene TRBD2, 5 bases. This CDR3 spans 15 amino acids. The V gene lost 5 bases and the J gene lost 8 bases, with 19 bases spanning the gap. Germline CDR1 reads SGHTA; CDR2 reads FQGNSA. The chain's CDR3 is CASSQTEASLDEQFF. CDR3 nucleotides: TGTGCCAGCAGCCAGACGGAGGCTAGCCTCGATGAGCAGTTCTTC.

The chain links TRBV6-5 to TRBJ2-4; TRBD2 matches at 15 bases. Per the germline V gene, CDR1 is MNHEY and CDR2 is SVGAGI. With 2 bases clipped from V and 0 bases from J, the junction kept 8 bases outside the gene matches. The CDR3 totals 20 residues. CDR3 in DNA: TGTGCCAGCAGTTACCGAGGACTAGCGGGGGGGAAACTAGCCAAAAACATTCAGTACTTC. Protein product: CASSYRGLAGGKLAKNIQYF.